The 3 T cell receptor beta chains below come from one sample, sequenced in a study of shared clonotypes between healthy human individuals. The assay was immunoSEQ multiplex PCR, and TCRdb's table has in-frame clones only and misses some. The profile covers millions of clones, with around 95% appearing a single time and roughly 0.13% taken by the ten largest. Sequencing was done on a sample of naive CD4+ T cells sorted from blood. Subset described: CD45RA+ positively selected. The receptors stem from a man younger than 35 in good health.

The chain uses TRBV21-1 and TRBJ1-1; the DNA was not compared with TRBD1, the D call given in the table. TRBV21-1 is designated a pseudogene. This CDR3 has 18 residues. The CDR3 region is CASSKEDRQWGENTEAFF. Written as DNA, the CDR3 is TGTGCCAGCAGCAAAGAGGACAGGCAGTGGGGGGAGAACACTGAAGCTTTCTTT.

The chain links TRBV2 to TRBJ2-7; D call uncertain. The germline CDR1 and CDR2 sequences are SNHLY and FYNNEI. CDR3 size: 14 residues. The V end lost 4 bases, the J end lost 6 bases, and 16 bases lay between the germline ends. DNA for the CDR3: TGTGCCAGCAGTGGTAGTATCACCTTGGCCGAGCAGTACTTC. As protein: CASSGSITLAEQYF.

This chain joins TRBV12-5 and TRBJ2-7, with TRBD2 as a possible D gene (5 bases). This CDR3 is 13 amino acids long. With 6 bases removed from V and 6 bases from J, the gap between germline ends came to 15 bases. Germline CDR1 reads LGHNT; CDR2 reads FRNRAP. The CDR3: CASGLPVGGEQYF. CDR3 bases: TGTGCTAGTGGGTTACCTGTCGGAGGCGAGCAGTACTTC.